Below, 4 T cell receptor beta chains from the same sample are listed, as sequenced in a study of graft-versus-host responses after intestinal transplantation. Libraries were prepared by immunoSEQ multiplex PCR; TCRdb keeps only in-frame clonotypes and omits some of them. The sample holds roughly 12,000 clones; about 80% are singletons and the top ten take roughly a third. The sequences come from PBMCs, collected about 70 weeks after intestinal transplant. The receptors shown here come from a human patient who received an intestinal transplant, so some T cells may come from the graft donor.

The V and J genes are TRBV30 and TRBJ2-7; 7 bases align to TRBD1. The J segment lost 2 bases and the V segment lost 2 bases, leaving 3 bases of the junction unmatched. The CDR3 is 13 residues long. In germline, CDR1 is GTSNPN, CDR2 SVGIG (reference sequence). Here the CDR3 reads CAWSYGTAYEQYF. The CDR3 DNA reads TGTGCCTGGAGTTACGGGACAGCCTACGAGCAGTACTTC.

This clone appeared a single time. This rearrangement joins TRBV5-1 to TRBJ1-1, with TRBD1 matching 8 bases. Per germline, CDR1 SGHRS and CDR2 YFSETQ. Trimming cost V 5 bases and J 2 bases; bases outside gene matches: 2. This CDR3 region has 13 residues. The CDR3 loop reads CASRGTGNTEAFF. The CDR3 DNA reads TGCGCCAGCAGGGGGACAGGCAACACTGAAGCTTTCTTT. The complete variable domain, with remaining parts taken from reference TRBV5-1 and TRBJ1-1, reads KAGVTQTPRYLIKTRGQQVTLSCSPISGHRSVSWYQQTPGQGLQFLFEYFSETQRNKGNFPGRFSGRQFSNSRSEMNVSTLELGDSALYLCASRGTGNTEAFFGQGTRLTVV.

V usage is TRBV2 and J usage is TRBJ1-1; 8 nucleotides line up with TRBD1. Germline V gene sequence: CDR1 SNHLY, CDR2 FYNNEI. CDR3 length: 15 amino acids. Unmatched junction bases numbered 6, after V lost 6 bases and J lost 0 bases. CDR3: CASRRGQGLNTEAFF. The CDR3 bases are TGTGCCAGCAGGCGAGGACAGGGACTGAACACTGAAGCTTTCTTT.

V gene TRBV30 combines with J gene TRBJ1-5; D is undetermined. The CDR3 is made up of 14 amino acids. Germline CDR1 GTSNPN, CDR2 SVGIG (reference sequence). The germline V and J ends were trimmed by 3 bases and 7 bases, with 16 bases remaining between them. CDR3: CAWRAPREAQPQHF. The CDR3 bases are TGTGCCTGGAGGGCCCCCCGGGAGGCCCAGCCCCAGCATTTT. Looking up the rest from reference TRBV30 and TRBJ1-5 gives the full variable domain: SQTIHQWPATLVQPVGSPLSLECTVEGTSNPNLYWYRQAAGRGLQLLFYSVGIGQISSEVPQNLSASRPQDRQFILSSKKLLLSDSGFYLCAWRAPREAQPQHFGDGTRLSIL.